This T cell receptor beta chain appears in the sequencing data of a study of radiation and T cells in renal cell carcinoma. Study-level results: Top tumor clonotypes rose in blood 2 weeks post-radiation, then contracted. Pretreatment tumor biopsies were lacking, so baseline clonotypes are unknown.

Concerning this clone itself: Its cognate antigen is unknown.

This sample's time point: blood 2 weeks post-SBRT. Stated treatment: 15 Gy SBRT to primary tumor, nephrectomy 4 weeks later. After SBRT, blood was collected at 2 and 4 weeks, plus baseline. This renal cell carcinoma was of the clear cell type. Clones were sequenced by immunoSEQ multiplex PCR, and TCRdb holds only the in-frame ones, with some missing. Among tens of thousands of clones listed, around 77% were seen once. The specimen was blood, collected from a patient whose treatment included radiotherapy and nephrectomy. This clonotype was sampled from a man in his sixties with renal cell carcinoma.

CDR3 nucleotide sequence: TGTGCCAGCAGTTACTCGAGGGGGGCGTCGCAGCCCCAGCATTTT. It translates to CASSYSRGASQPQHF. This chain joins TRBV6-5 and TRBJ1-5, with D perhaps matching TRBD1 (6 bases). Looked up from germline, CDR1 is MNHEY and CDR2 is SVGAGI. Trimming removed 0 bases at V and 7 bases at J, with 13 bases between. The CDR3 is made up of 15 amino acids.